This T cell receptor (beta chain) was retrieved from a study of cytomegalovirus exposure and HLA in healthy donors. As for the study in general: The roughly 670 first-cohort repertoires shared a platform with the 130 or so validation repertoires, as reported in a later analysis.

Germline V lookup: CDR1 MNHEY, CDR2 SMNVEV (reference sequence). Trimming at V came to 2 bases and at J to 5 bases, leaving 3 bases not matched to a gene. The CDR3 consists of 14 residues. On this clone: What it recognizes is unknown.

Study findings and constraints: Three CMV-associated chains were confirmed in vitro to be specific for CMV antigens.

Produced via immunoSEQ multiplex PCR; TCRdb's table is partial and in-frame only. Of approximately 90,000 clones detected, roughly 92% appear once; the ten largest clones hold 1.1%. Sequencing input: PBMCs. The receptor's source is a woman aged 30 to 39 in good health and CMV-seropositive. The rearrangement links TRBV27 to TRBJ1-5; 7 nucleotides align to TRBD1. The CDR3 spells CASSLTGAYQPQHF. The DNA for the CDR3 is TGTGCCAGCAGTTTAACAGGGGCGTATCAGCCCCAGCATTTT.